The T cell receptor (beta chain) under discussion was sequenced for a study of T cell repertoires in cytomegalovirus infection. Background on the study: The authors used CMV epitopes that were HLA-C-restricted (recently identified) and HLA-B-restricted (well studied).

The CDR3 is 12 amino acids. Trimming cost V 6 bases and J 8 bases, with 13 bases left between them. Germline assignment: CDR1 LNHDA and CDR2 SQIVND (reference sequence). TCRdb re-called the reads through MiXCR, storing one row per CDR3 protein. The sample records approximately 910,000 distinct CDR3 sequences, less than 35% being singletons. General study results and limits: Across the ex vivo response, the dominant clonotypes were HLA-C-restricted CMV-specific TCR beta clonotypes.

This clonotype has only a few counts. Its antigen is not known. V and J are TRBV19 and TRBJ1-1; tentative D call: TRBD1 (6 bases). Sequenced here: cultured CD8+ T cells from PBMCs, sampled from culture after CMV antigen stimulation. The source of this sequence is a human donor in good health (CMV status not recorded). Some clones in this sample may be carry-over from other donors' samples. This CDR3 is CASRNTGLEAFF. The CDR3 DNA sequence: TGTGCCAGTAGAAATACAGGGTTGGAAGCTTTCTTT.